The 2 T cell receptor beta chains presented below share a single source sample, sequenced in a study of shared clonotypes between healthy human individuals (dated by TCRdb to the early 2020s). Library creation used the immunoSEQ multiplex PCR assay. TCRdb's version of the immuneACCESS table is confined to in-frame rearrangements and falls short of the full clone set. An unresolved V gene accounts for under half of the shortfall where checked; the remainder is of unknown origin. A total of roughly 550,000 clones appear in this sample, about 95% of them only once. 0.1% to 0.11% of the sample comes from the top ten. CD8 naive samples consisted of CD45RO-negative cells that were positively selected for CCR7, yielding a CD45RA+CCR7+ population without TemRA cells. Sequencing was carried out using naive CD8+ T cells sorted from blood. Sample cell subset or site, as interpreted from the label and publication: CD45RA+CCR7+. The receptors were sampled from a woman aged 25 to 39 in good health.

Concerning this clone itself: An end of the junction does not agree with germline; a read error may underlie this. CDR3 sequence: CSVTGTHLNF. For the CDR3, the DNA is TGCAGCGTGACCGGGACCCATCTCAATTTT. This rearrangement joins TRBV29-1 to TRBJ2-3; TRBD1 or TRBD2 may be the D gene (5 bases each). This CDR3 is 10 amino acids long. Germline CDR1 reads SQVTM; CDR2 reads ANQGSEA.

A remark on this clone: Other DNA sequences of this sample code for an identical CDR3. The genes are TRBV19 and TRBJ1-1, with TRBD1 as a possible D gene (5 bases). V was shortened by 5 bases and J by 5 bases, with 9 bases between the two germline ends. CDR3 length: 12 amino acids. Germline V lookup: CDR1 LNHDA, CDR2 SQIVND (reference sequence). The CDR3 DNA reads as TGTGCCAGTAGTGTCGGGGGGACTGAAGCTTTCTTT. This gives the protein CASSVGGTEAFF.